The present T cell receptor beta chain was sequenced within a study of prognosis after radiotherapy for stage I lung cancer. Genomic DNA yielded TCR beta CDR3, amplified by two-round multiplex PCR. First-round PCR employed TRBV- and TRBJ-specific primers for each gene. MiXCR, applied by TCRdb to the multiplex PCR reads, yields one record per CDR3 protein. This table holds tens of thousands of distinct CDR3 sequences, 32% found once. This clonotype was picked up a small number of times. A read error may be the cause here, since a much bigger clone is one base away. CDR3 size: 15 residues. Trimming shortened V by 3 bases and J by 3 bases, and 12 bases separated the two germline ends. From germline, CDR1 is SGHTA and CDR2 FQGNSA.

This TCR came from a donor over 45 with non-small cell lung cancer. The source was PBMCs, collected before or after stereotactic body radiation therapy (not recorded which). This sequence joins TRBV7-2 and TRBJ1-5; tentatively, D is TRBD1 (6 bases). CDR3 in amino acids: CASSFVDSINQPQHF. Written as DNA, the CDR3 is TGTGCCAGCAGCTTCGTGGACAGTATCAATCAGCCCCAGCATTTT.